Below, 22 T cell receptor beta chains from the same sample are listed, as sequenced in a study of T cell responses to AZD1222 COVID-19 vaccine. Clones were read by immunoSEQ multiplex PCR, and TCRdb kept only the in-frame ones, dropping some. The repertoire includes around 120,000 clones, roughly 92% of them detected once, and roughly 1.1% sits in the top ten. Material: peripheral blood, obtained 28 days after the second AZD1222 dose. Receptor source: an adult who received the AZD1222 COVID-19 vaccine.

This sequence joins TRBV18 and TRBJ1-6; D perhaps matches TRBD1 (5 bases). In germline, CDR1 is KGHSH, CDR2 LQKENI. V gave up 2 bases and J gave up 9 bases, with 17 bases separating them. The CDR3 totals 16 residues. CDR3 region: CASSPNSQGEGSPLHF. The DNA of the CDR3 is TGTGCCAGCTCACCAAATAGTCAGGGAGAAGGTTCACCCCTCCACTTT.

V and J are TRBV2 and TRBJ1-2, with 8 bases lining up with TRBD1. The CDR3 has 14 amino acids. Trimming removed 3 bases from V and 4 bases from J; junction bases left unmatched: 4. CDR1 and CDR2 (germline): SNHLY, FYNNEI. CDR3: CASSEDRAGYGYTF. The CDR3 bases are TGTGCCAGCAGTGAGGACAGGGCGGGCTATGGCTACACCTTC.

The chain is built from TRBV7-6 and TRBJ2-5; 7 bases align to TRBD2. The V segment lost 2 bases and the J segment 5 bases; nucleotides outside the gene matches: 5. In germline, CDR1 is SGHVS, CDR2 FNYEAQ. CDR3 length equals 14 residues. The CDR3 coding sequence is TGTGCCAGCAGCTTACGGGGAGGGATCGAGACCCAGTACTTC. Protein: CASSLRGGIETQYF.

The chain uses TRBV6-1 and TRBJ2-3; either TRBD1 or TRBD2 may fit D (5 bases each). Germline V gene sequence: CDR1 MNHNS, CDR2 SASEGT. Trimming removed 0 bases at V and 1 base at J, with 14 bases between. CDR3 length: 17 amino acids. CDR3 bases: TGTGCCAGCAGTGAAGCGAGTAGCCTGGGGGGCACAGATACGCAGTATTTT. Its translation is CASSEASSLGGTDTQYF.

J is TRBJ2-3 and V is TRBV10-3, with D tentatively TRBD2 (5 bases). V was pared by 4 bases and J by 5 bases, with 13 bases between. CDR3 length: 14 residues. The germline gives CDR1 ENHRY, CDR2 SYGVKD. Here the CDR3 reads CAISGGLFGDTQYF. CDR3 coding DNA: TGTGCCATCAGTGGAGGGTTATTCGGAGATACGCAGTATTTT.

The chain links TRBV3-1 (or the pseudogene TRBV3-2) to TRBJ1-5, with 11 nucleotides matching TRBD1. Trimming cost V 4 bases and J 6 bases; bases outside gene matches: 2. Germline values: CDR1 LGHDT, CDR2 YNNKEL (reference sequence). The CDR3 has 14 amino acids. CDR3 region: CASSPGQGAQPQHF. The CDR3 DNA is TGTGCCAGCAGCCCTGGACAGGGGGCTCAGCCCCAGCATTTT.

The chain recombines TRBV2 with TRBJ2-3, with 9 bases fitting TRBD1. V shed 8 bases and J 2 bases; nucleotides not matched to a gene: 5. CDR1 is SNHLY, CDR2 FYNNEI, per germline. The CDR3 is made up of 14 amino acids. CDR3 sequence (DNA): TGTGCCAGCGAAGGGACAGGGTACACAGATACGCAGTATTTT. Protein product: CASEGTGYTDTQYF.

This clone was recorded once. The CDR3 DNA reads TGCGCCAGCAGCCAAGAGGCCAGGCAAAAACTGTTTTTT. This encodes CASSQEARQKLFF. This sequence joins TRBV4-1 and TRBJ1-4; no firm D call. Trimming cost V 0 bases and J 9 bases, with 8 bases left between them. This CDR3 is 13 amino acids long. CDR1 and CDR2 from the germline V gene are MGHRA and YSYEKL.

The genes are TRBV10-3 and TRBJ1-4, with unresolved D. Deletions cut 6 bases from V and 4 bases from J, with 6 bases between. The CDR3 covers 12 residues. The V gene's germline CDR1 is ENHRY and CDR2 SYGVKD. The CDR3 loop is CAISRDNEKLFF. The CDR3 DNA sequence: TGTGCCATCAGCCGGGATAATGAAAAACTGTTTTTT.

This sequence joins TRBV29-1 and TRBJ2-1; tentatively, D is TRBD1 (5 bases). CDR1 and CDR2 from the germline V gene are SQVTM and ANQGSEA. Trimming cost V 8 bases and J 4 bases, with 9 bases left between them. This CDR3 is 11 amino acids long. The CDR3 loop reads CSFRQYNEQFF. In nucleotides, the CDR3 is TGCAGCTTTCGACAGTACAATGAGCAGTTCTTC.

The chain links TRBV12-5 to TRBJ2-4; TRBD1 matches at 9 bases. V was pared by 4 bases and J by 0 bases, with 4 bases of the junction left unmatched. Per the germline V gene, CDR1 is LGHNT and CDR2 is FRNRAP. The CDR3 has 16 residues. The CDR3 DNA sequence: TGTGCTAGTGGTTCGGGACAGGGTCTAGCCAAAAACATTCAGTACTTC. This sequence encodes CASGSGQGLAKNIQYF.

The genes are TRBV11-2 and TRBJ2-3; the D is unclear. Germline V gene sequence: CDR1 SGHAT, CDR2 FQNNGV. The V gene lost 0 bases and the J gene lost 1 base, with 2 bases spanning the gap. This CDR3 is 13 amino acids long. CDR3 in amino acids: CASSLEGTDTQYF. DNA for the CDR3: TGTGCCAGCAGCTTAGAAGGCACAGATACGCAGTATTTT.

This clone was picked up one time. The chain recombines TRBV7-9 with TRBJ1-2; D is unresolved. The CDR3 is made up of 13 amino acids. CDR1 is SEHNR and CDR2 is FQNEAQ in the germline V gene (reference sequence). The ends were cut back, 5 bases at V and 2 bases at J, with 9 bases in the middle. The CDR3: CASSPGPNYGYTF. CDR3 nucleotide sequence: TGTGCCAGCAGCCCTGGGCCGAACTATGGCTACACCTTC.

J is TRBJ2-7 and V is TRBV6-5; D possibly matches TRBD1 or TRBD2 (5 bases each). V was cut by 5 bases and J by 3 bases, with 14 bases left in between. The CDR3 sequence is 14 residues long. Germline V CDR1 and CDR2: MNHEY, SVGAGI. The CDR3 nucleotides read TGTGCCAGCAGTCCTCCGGGACGGATCTACGAGCAGTACTTC. Translating it yields CASSPPGRIYEQYF.

Concerning this clone itself: Other DNA sequences in the sample encode the same CDR3. The chain employs TRBV6-5 and TRBJ1-5; D is unclear. Trimming took off 2 bases at V and 2 bases at J, with 10 bases between the two ends. CDR1 MNHEY and CDR2 SVGAGI come from the germline V gene. The CDR3 runs to 15 residues. The CDR3 is CASSYGLGGNQPQHF. In DNA, the CDR3 is TGTGCCAGCAGTTACGGGCTTGGTGGCAATCAGCCCCAGCATTTT.

The chain uses TRBV19 and TRBJ2-2; D is unresolved. This CDR3 comprises 16 residues. The ends were cut back, 4 bases at V and 4 bases at J, with 16 bases in the middle. Germline loops: CDR1 LNHDA, CDR2 SQIVND (reference sequence). The CDR3 DNA follows: TGTGCCAGTAGTAATCAACGCCTTAAATCCACCGGGGAGCTGTTTTTT. As protein: CASSNQRLKSTGELFF.

V gene TRBV9 combines with J gene TRBJ2-7; TRBD1 is a possible D gene (5 bases). Germline V CDR1 and CDR2: SGDLS, YYNGEE. V shed 3 bases and J shed 6 bases, with 7 bases lying between them. The CDR3 runs 11 residues. CDR3 coding DNA: TGTGCCAGCAGCGGGCAGGGCGAGCAGTACTTC. As protein: CASSGQGEQYF.

This rearrangement joins TRBV6-5 to TRBJ1-4, with D maybe TRBD1 (6 bases). Germline-derived CDR1 and CDR2 are MNHEY and SVGAGI. The V gene lost 4 bases and the J gene lost 8 bases, with 14 bases spanning the gap. The CDR3 has 14 residues. The CDR3 region has the DNA TGTGCCAGCAGTTTAACGGACAGTTGGGAAAAACTGTTTTTT. The encoded protein is CASSLTDSWEKLFF.

V usage is TRBV6-5 and J usage is TRBJ2-7; the D gene could be TRBD1 or TRBD2 (6 bases each). Germline values: CDR1 MNHEY, CDR2 SVGAGI. V was cut by 8 bases and J by 7 bases, with 21 bases left in between. The CDR3 sequence is 14 residues long. CDR3 in DNA: TGTGCCAGCCTTCCCAGGGGATCCGGAGGGGAGCAGTACTTC. Translated: CASLPRGSGGEQYF.

The chain is built from TRBV4-3 and TRBJ1-3; TRBD1 might be the D (5 bases). Per germline, CDR1 LGHNA and CDR2 YSLEER. The CDR3 extends over 15 amino acids. Trimming cost V 0 bases and J 2 bases, with 8 bases left between them. CDR3 amino acids: CASSQDVGPGNTIYF. CDR3 nucleotide sequence: TGCGCCAGCAGCCAAGACGTGGGGCCTGGAAACACCATATATTTT.

The gene calls are TRBV24-1 and TRBJ1-5, with D possibly matching TRBD1 (6 bases). The germline V and J ends were trimmed by 1 base and 7 bases, with 10 bases remaining between them. The CDR3 has 14 amino acids. Germline V gene sequence: CDR1 KGHDR, CDR2 SFDVKD. CDR3 region: CATSDLQGTQPQHF. In DNA, the CDR3 is TGTGCCACCAGTGATTTACAGGGTACGCAGCCCCAGCATTTT.

This chain uses TRBV11-2 with TRBJ2-3; TRBD2 matches at 11 bases. The CDR3 covers 16 residues. Unmatched junction bases numbered 6, after V lost 5 bases and J lost 2 bases. Germline CDR1 SGHAT, CDR2 FQNNGV. CDR3 DNA: TGTGCCAGCAGCCAAGGACTAGCGGGCGTCACAGATACGCAGTATTTT. It translates to CASSQGLAGVTDTQYF.